The present entry profiles one T cell receptor (beta chain) with its context. What antigen it recognizes has not been identified. Base quality data are lacking; no much larger clone is found one base away. These data are taken from a study of T cell repertoires in cytomegalovirus infection (dated by TCRdb to the late 2010s). Concerning the study at large: Donor HLA type was relevant to the analysis, because carriage of CMV infection together with the matching HLA type was indicated by public TCR beta signatures.

Including the terminal cysteine and phenylalanine, the CDR3 comprises 14 residues. CDR3 DNA is the only sequence kept; it has 42 bases, read in frame from the first base. CDR1 SEHNR and CDR2 FQNEAQ are derived from the germline V gene (reference sequence). V is cut by 1 base and J by 7 bases, and the space between the germline ends is 13 bases. The paper as a whole reports these results and caveats: The ex vivo response was dominated by HLA-C-restricted CMV-specific TCR beta clonotypes, which also provided the single most frequent clonotype in two of eight donors. Carriers of CMV infection plus the relevant HLA type were discriminated by the cumulative frequency of public TCR beta family members in the study cohort and in an independent approximately 340-donor cohort.

Sequencing instrument: Illumina HiSeq 1500. TCRdb trimmed the raw reads at Q25, called clones with MiXCR and kept productive beta chains. Merged by CDR3 protein, the rows form single entries marked with the most common genes and DNA. The sample profile shows fewer than 200,000 distinct CDR3 sequences; roughly a fifth of them were found once. Together, the top ten hold approximately 3% of the sample. Recombination joined TRBV7-9 with TRBJ1-1; D gene: possibly TRBD1, on 6 matching bases. The sequence derives from a human donor in good health (CMV status not recorded). Some clones in this sample may be carry-over from other donors' samples. The sequenced sample consisted of PBMCs. This receptor carries the CDR3 CASSLVAGALEAFF. The DNA reads as follows: TGTGCCAGCAGCTTAGTGGCAGGGGCCCTTGAAGCTTTCTTT.